These 14 T cell receptor beta chains share one sample of origin, sequenced in a study of blood T cells in healthy people across ages. Then a second PCR, running about 6 to 11 cycles, was carried out with a sample-barcoded 5' primer and a J-beta primer mix. TCRdb reanalysed the 5' RACE reads using MiXCR and keeps one entry per CDR3 protein. The repertoire holds roughly 1 million distinct CDR3 sequences, with under 30% as singletons. These same data were also listed under a study on T cells of mothers and their children.

The sequenced sample was blood. These receptors came from a girl aged 2-15 years in good health.

The chain employs TRBV7-2 and TRBJ2-1; a possible D gene is TRBD1 (6 bases). The J call may be incorrect, as the DNA end agrees better with TRBJ2-7. The CDR3 sequence is 14 residues long. Germline V gives CDR1 SGHTA, CDR2 FQGNSA. The DNA of the CDR3 is TGTGCCAGCACCACTACTTCAGGGGCAAGCGAGCAGTACTTC. Its protein product is CASTTTSGASEQYF.

J is TRBJ2-7 and V is TRBV7-9; TRBD1 matches at 8 bases. The CDR3 consists of 13 residues. Germline values: CDR1 SEHNR, CDR2 FQNEAQ (reference sequence). V trimming: 5 bases; J trimming: 6 bases; junction bases outside the gene matches: 6. Here the CDR3 reads CASSPPGTGEQYF. CDR3 nucleotides: TGTGCCAGCAGCCCTCCCGGGACAGGCGAGCAGTACTTC. Filled out from reference TRBV7-9 and TRBJ2-7, the complete variable domain reads DTGVSQNPRHKITKRGQNVTFRCDPISEHNRLYWYRQTLGQGPEFLTYFQNEAQLEKSRLLSDRFSAERPKGSFSTLEIQRTEQGDSAMYLCASSPPGTGEQYFGPGTRLTVT.

The chain has TRBV6-1 and TRBJ2-1, with TRBD2 matching over 11 bases. Germline V CDR1 and CDR2: MNHNS, SASEGT. V shed 6 bases, J shed 0 bases, and the junction held 13 bases outside the gene matches. The CDR3 extends over 19 amino acids. As DNA, the CDR3 is TGTGCCAGCAGCGCCTTACTAGCGGGGGACCGAAGCTCCTACAATGAGCAGTTCTTC. It specifies CASSALLAGDRSSYNEQFF.

This clonotype was seen a few times. V and J are TRBV7-8 and TRBJ2-5; D not resolved. V shed 5 bases and J shed 2 bases, with 9 bases lying between them. CDR1 is SGHVS and CDR2 is FQNEAQ in the germline V gene. This CDR3 has 13 amino acids. CDR3 nucleotide sequence: TGTGCCAGCAGCCAGCTTACTCAAGAGACCCAGTACTTC. It translates to CASSQLTQETQYF.

In this sample, this clonotype turned up a few times. The rearrangement links TRBV5-1 to TRBJ2-7; a possible D gene is TRBD1 (6 bases). Germline V gene sequence: CDR1 SGHRS, CDR2 YFSETQ. V lost 5 bases, J lost 6 bases, and 18 bases lay in between. This CDR3 region has 14 residues. The CDR3 is CASSPGDKLGEQYF. CDR3 bases: TGCGCCAGCAGTCCCGGGGACAAACTAGGCGAGCAGTACTTC.

This clonotype showed up just a few times. At one boundary the junction diverges from the germline segment, which might be a read error. The CDR3 bases are TGTGCTAGCAAACTAGCCCCCGGGGAGCTGTTTTTT. Amino acids: CASKLAPGELFF. The V and J genes are TRBV7-7 and TRBJ2-2; weak D call: TRBD2 (6 bases). Germline V CDR1 and CDR2: SSHAT, FNYEAQ (reference sequence). There are 12 residues in the CDR3.

The chain uses TRBV11-2 and TRBJ2-5; 9 bases are shared with TRBD1. J was trimmed by 3 bases and V by 3 bases; bases with no gene match: 5. The CDR3 extends over 15 amino acids. Germline CDR1 reads SGHAT; CDR2 reads FQNNGV. The CDR3: CASSFWDRVEETQYF. For the CDR3, the DNA is TGTGCCAGCAGCTTTTGGGACAGGGTGGAAGAGACCCAGTACTTC.

The J gene is TRBJ2-1, the V gene TRBV19; TRBD2 matches at 10 bases. This CDR3 is 15 amino acids long. CDR1 LNHDA and CDR2 SQIVND come from the germline V gene (reference sequence). Trimming took 5 bases from V and 7 from J; bases not matched to a gene: 8. CDR3: CASSSLAGDTNEQFF. Written as DNA, the CDR3 is TGTGCCAGTAGTTCCCTAGCGGGAGATACAAATGAGCAGTTCTTC.

A note on this clonotype: This may come from a read error, since a much larger clone is one base off. The V and J genes are TRBV6-2 or TRBV6-3 and TRBJ2-1; D uncertain. V dropped 5 bases and J dropped 6 bases, with 14 bases sitting between them. This CDR3 contains 14 residues. Germline V lookup: CDR1 MNHEY, CDR2 SVGEGT. This CDR3 reads CASSPRVLSNEQFF. Written as DNA, the CDR3 is TGTGCCAGCAGTCCTCGGGTGCTCAGCAATGAGCAGTTCTTC.

This chain joins TRBV7-9 and TRBJ1-1; 7 bases are a match to TRBD1. V lost 5 bases, J lost 0 bases, and 9 bases stayed unmatched. Looked up from germline, CDR1 is SEHNR and CDR2 is FQNEAQ (reference sequence). The CDR3 totals 16 residues. CDR3 sequence (DNA): TGTGCCAGCAGCCCACTATGGGGACAGTTGAACACTGAAGCTTTCTTT. It yields the protein CASSPLWGQLNTEAFF.

The chain combines TRBV20-1 with TRBJ1-2; the D gene is possibly TRBD1 (6 bases). CDR3 length: 15 amino acids. CDR1 is DFQATT and CDR2 is SNEGSKA in the germline V gene (reference sequence). With 5 bases removed from V and 6 bases from J, the gap between germline ends came to 22 bases. The CDR3 here is CSAASGTLTRNGYTF. In DNA, the CDR3 is TGCAGTGCTGCCTCCGGGACACTCACCCGGAATGGCTACACCTTC.

The rearrangement uses TRBV29-1 and TRBJ2-7, with D possibly matching TRBD1 (5 bases). The CDR3 is made up of 12 amino acids. Trimming left V 7 bases short and J 0 bases short, with 10 bases between. Germline V gives CDR1 SQVTM, CDR2 ANQGSEA. This CDR3 reads CSAQANSYEQYF. CDR3 DNA sequence: TGCAGCGCACAGGCGAACTCCTACGAGCAGTACTTC.

The rearrangement links TRBV7-3 to TRBJ2-3, with 8 bases that match TRBD1. The CDR3 has 13 residues. The J segment lost 3 bases and the V segment lost 6 bases, leaving 2 bases of the junction unmatched. Looked up from germline, CDR1 is SGHTA and CDR2 is FQGTGA. CDR3 bases: TGTGCCAGCAGGGGACAGGCTACAGATACGCAGTATTTT. Translation: CASRGQATDTQYF.

The V and J genes are TRBV6-2 or TRBV6-3 and TRBJ1-5; D is ambiguous. Trimming left V 4 bases short and J 5 bases short, with 6 bases between. CDR1 and CDR2 (germline): MNHEY, SVGEGT. This CDR3 has 12 amino acids. This CDR3 is CASSWGDQPQHF. CDR3 DNA sequence: TGTGCCAGCAGTTGGGGTGATCAGCCCCAGCATTTT.